This T cell receptor beta chain originates from a study of blood T cell repertoires in COVID-19. The overall study: The study drew acute and convalescent COVID-19 samples from the United States, Italy and Spain. PBMCs, B-cell-depleted T cells, or T cells were the source of the cDNA or gDNA that made up the material.

V was pared by 6 bases and J by 3 bases, with 9 bases between. The CDR3 is 12 residues long. Profiled with immunoSEQ multiplex PCR; TCRdb holds only in-frame clones, not every one. The repertoire holds approximately 12,000 clones, 88% seen once, with approximately 11% in the top ten. What was sequenced was peripheral blood. The chain couples TRBV12-3 or TRBV12-4 to TRBJ2-7; D not resolved. This sequence originates from a human donor in a cohort sampled during active COVID-19. The CDR3 is CASSPTLYEQYF. The CDR3 coding sequence is TGTGCCAGCAGCCCTACCCTCTACGAGCAGTACTTC.